This T cell receptor beta chain was recovered during a study of T cells in Graves' hyperthyroidism and ophthalmopathy (dated by TCRdb to between 2018 and 2021). About the study as a whole: Peripheral blood samples were taken at the time of initial diagnosis, prior to any treatment. A discovery cohort of fewer than 110 patients, about 40 with Graves' ophthalmopathy and 57 with stable Graves' hyperthyroidism, was used to find distinguishing TCR V-J signatures. Prospective prediction of ophthalmopathy was tested in an independent validation cohort consisting of 18 to 20 hyperthyroidism patients and some 16 patients who later progressed to ophthalmopathy. The 75 to 100 discovery patients were randomly divided into training and test sets at a 7:3 ratio. In addition, the study compared T-cell repertoires in thyroid tissue and in blood from about 6 Graves' hyperthyroidism patients. Once sampling was done, hyperthyroidism patients were given methimazole at a starting dose of 30 mg daily, whereas ophthalmopathy patients were given high-dose intravenous methylprednisolone. The paper describes TCR Vbeta CDR3 sequencing of 135 peripheral blood samples, made up of 43 ophthalmopathy patients, over 70 hyperthyroidism patients and some 17 progressor patients.

CDR1 and CDR2, per the germline V gene, are SGHTA and FQGNSA. From its cysteine to its phenylalanine, the CDR3 spans 16 amino acids. Of all the DNA, just the CDR3 is kept, 48 bases in frame from base 1. The junction shows trimming of 2 bases on V and 0 bases on J, plus 13 bases between the germline ends. The sample holds many counts of this clonotype. No antigen is known for it. Base qualities are not provided; no much larger clone lies one nucleotide away. TCR beta CDR3 regions were amplified from RNA transcripts. For the first round of RT-PCR on the TCR CDR3, the HTBI primer set was used together with the Qiagen OneStep RT-PCR kit. Libraries were constructed in a second round of multiplex PCR, after which size selection and purification were performed. Paired-end sequencing of the libraries was performed with 100 bp reads on an Illumina HiSeq2000. The study's own analysis went as follows. Raw data were processed with SOAPnuke, discarding reads with adapters, uncalled bases, mean Phred below 15, or no exact constant-primer or identifier match. High-quality paired reads were merged using COPE v1.2.5, and each unique nucleotide sequence was defined as a clonotype. MiTCR v1.1 was used to align clonotypes to the IMGT TRBV, TRBD and TRBJ reference segments. Only V-J combinations with frequency above 0.0001, covering 99.2% of repertoires, were analysed. The TCS score was defined as F50 (clonal expansion) divided by E x V (chaos), with BLOSUM62-based TCRdist calculated between CDR3 peptides within each V-J. Welch's t-statistics and random forest reduced 450 to 600 V-J features to about 12, which were used in a naive Bayes classifier (R e1071). TCRdb ran its own pipeline on the public reads, namely fastp trimming at Q25 and MiXCR clone calling, and kept in-frame beta chains. When rows share a CDR3 protein, they turn into one entry using the most common DNA and genes. These V and J calls rely on TCRdb rather than the paper's analysis. A total of around 620,000 distinct CDR3 sequences appear in this sample, 13% to 15% of them only once. Roughly 7.7% of the sample belongs to the ten largest clones.

Ophthalmopathy patients had moderately to severely active disease, Clinical Activity Score of at least 3, NOSPECS grade of at least 4, and duration under 3 months. Any patient with an uncontrolled infection, another autoimmune disease, pregnancy or lactation was excluded. Diagnoses relied on clinical symptoms, serum thyroxine and TRAb, thyroid ultrasound and orbital computed tomography. PBMCs were separated from roughly 10 ml of fresh peripheral blood using Ficoll-Paque density gradient centrifugation. Trizol reagent was used to extract total RNA, and RNA quality was then checked on an Agilent 2100 Bioanalyzer. Results and caveats for the whole study, not just this receptor: Ophthalmopathy was separated from stable hyperthyroidism by a 13 V-J signature model, with just over 85% sensitivity and 81% to 82% specificity obtained in cross-validation and 80%/75% obtained in testing. No statistical method was used to fix the sample size in advance, and group allocation was not hidden from the investigators. In validation, the model predicted progression to ophthalmopathy a median of about 6 months before onset, with 70% to 71% sensitivity and roughly 77% specificity. Most expanded thyroid clonotypes (frequency above 0.001) were also detected in blood, suggesting blood repertoires may reflect thyroid immune responses.

The sequencing input was blood. The sequence came from a woman aged 18-29 years with Graves' ophthalmopathy. This chain is built from TRBV7-2 and TRBJ1-1; the D gene is perhaps TRBD1, from 5 matching bases. In nucleotide form, the sequence is TGTGCCAGCAGCTTACTGGGGGTGGGGTTGAACACTGAAGCTTTCTTT. It encodes CASSLLGVGLNTEAFF. Supplemented by the reference TRBV7-2 and TRBJ1-1 proteins around the CDR3, the complete variable domain is GAGVSQSPSNKVTEKGKDVELRCDPISGHTALYWYRQSLGQGLEFLIYFQGNSAPDKSGLPSDRFSAERTGGSVSTLTIQRTQQEDSAVYLCASSLLGVGLNTEAFFGQGTRLTVV.